The source of this TCR beta chain is a study of T cell responses to AZD1222 COVID-19 vaccine. Produced via immunoSEQ multiplex PCR; TCRdb's table is partial and in-frame only. The sample has 100,000 to 150,000 clones, 90% seen once. Losses at the gene ends were 7 bases for V and 7 bases for J; bases not matched to a gene: 11. Germline V gene lookup returns CDR1 MNHEY and CDR2 SVGEGT. This CDR3 is 14 amino acids long. Study-level results: As reported, nearly half of all spike-specific TCRs target variant regions that are unmutated. Spike regions recognized by vaccine-associated CD4 TCRs spanned the protein, led by 160-218 and 743-854. White British ancestry dominated among donors, who included more females, and clonal diversity was possibly underestimated.

Turning to this clone: Antigen specificity is unknown.

This chain joins TRBV6-2 or TRBV6-3 and TRBJ2-3; 7 nucleotides match TRBD2. The sequencing used peripheral blood, collected on day 0 of AZD1222 vaccination. This receptor was taken from an adult in good health. The CDR3 DNA reads as TGTGCCAGCACCCCTGGGACTAAACCCCATACGCAGTATTTT. Its protein product is CASTPGTKPHTQYF.